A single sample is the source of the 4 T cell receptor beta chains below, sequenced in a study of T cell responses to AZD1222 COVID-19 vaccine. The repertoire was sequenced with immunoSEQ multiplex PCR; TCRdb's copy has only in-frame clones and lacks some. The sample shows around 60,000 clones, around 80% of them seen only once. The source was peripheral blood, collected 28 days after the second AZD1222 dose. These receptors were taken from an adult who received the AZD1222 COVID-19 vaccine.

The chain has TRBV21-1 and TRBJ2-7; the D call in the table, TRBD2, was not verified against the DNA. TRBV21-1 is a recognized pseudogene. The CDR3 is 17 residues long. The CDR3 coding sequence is TGTGCCAGCAGCAAAGGGTGTGGGGGGAAACCTAGCCACGAGCAGTACTTC. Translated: CASSKGCGGKPSHEQYF.

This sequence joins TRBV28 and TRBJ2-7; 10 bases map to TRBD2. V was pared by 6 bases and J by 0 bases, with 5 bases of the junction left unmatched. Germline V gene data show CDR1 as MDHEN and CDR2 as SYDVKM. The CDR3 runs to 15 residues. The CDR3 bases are TGTGCCAGCAGCCAGCGGGGGGGGAGCTCCTACGAGCAGTACTTC. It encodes CASSQRGGSSYEQYF.

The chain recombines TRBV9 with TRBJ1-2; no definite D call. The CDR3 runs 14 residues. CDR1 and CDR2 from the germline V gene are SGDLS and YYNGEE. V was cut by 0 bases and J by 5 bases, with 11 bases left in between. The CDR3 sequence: CASSVAPWRYGYTF. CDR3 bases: TGTGCCAGCAGCGTAGCCCCGTGGCGGTATGGCTACACCTTC.

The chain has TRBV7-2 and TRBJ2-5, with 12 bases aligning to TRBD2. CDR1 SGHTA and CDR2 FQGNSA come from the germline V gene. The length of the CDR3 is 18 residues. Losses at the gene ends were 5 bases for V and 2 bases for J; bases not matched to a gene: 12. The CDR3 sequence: CASSPRKRLAGAQETQYF. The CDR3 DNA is TGTGCCAGCAGCCCGCGTAAGAGACTAGCGGGAGCACAAGAGACCCAGTACTTC. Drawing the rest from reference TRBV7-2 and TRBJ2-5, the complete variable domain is GAGVSQSPSNKVTEKGKDVELRCDPISGHTALYWYRQSLGQGLEFLIYFQGNSAPDKSGLPSDRFSAERTGGSVSTLTIQRTQQEDSAVYLCASSPRKRLAGAQETQYFGPGTRLLVL.